These 14 T cell receptor beta chains share one sample of origin, sequenced in a study of cytomegalovirus exposure and HLA in healthy donors. Profiled with immunoSEQ multiplex PCR; TCRdb holds only in-frame clones, not every one. The sample gives under 150,000 clones, 70% to 90% of which show up once; roughly 9.4% is in the top ten. Specimen: PBMCs. The receptor set was obtained from a young man in good health and CMV-seropositive.

The sample holds one count of this clone. The V and J genes are TRBV2 and TRBJ1-5, with D unclear. Germline V gene lookup returns CDR1 SNHLY and CDR2 FYNNEI. This CDR3 has 14 amino acids. The germline V and J ends were trimmed by 5 bases and 5 bases, with 13 bases remaining between them. The CDR3 spells CASSPDGWDQPQHF. The CDR3 DNA sequence: TGTGCCAGCAGTCCAGACGGGTGGGATCAGCCCCAGCATTTT.

The genes are TRBV5-4 and TRBJ2-2, with unresolved D. V shed 0 bases and J shed 0 bases, with 9 bases lying between them. This CDR3 is 16 amino acids long. Looked up from germline, CDR1 is SGHNT and CDR2 is YYREEE (reference sequence). CDR3 residues: CASSLDGGPNTGELFF. CDR3 coding DNA: TGTGCCAGCAGCTTGGATGGTGGGCCGAACACCGGGGAGCTGTTTTTT.

The chain combines TRBV6-4 with TRBJ2-1; 9 bases fit TRBD2. Germline CDR1 reads MRHNA; CDR2 reads SNTAGT. Trimming cost V 4 bases and J 6 bases; bases outside gene matches: 7. CDR3 length: 15 amino acids. In DNA form, the CDR3 reads TGTGCCAGCAGTGTCAGCGGGGGGCATCCCAATGAGCAGTTCTTC. Encoded protein: CASSVSGGHPNEQFF.

The genes are TRBV7-6 and TRBJ2-5; 9 nucleotides agree with TRBD1. CDR3 length: 14 residues. Trimming removed 5 bases from V and 2 bases from J; junction bases left unmatched: 3. From germline, CDR1 is SGHVS and CDR2 FNYEAQ. For the CDR3, the DNA is TGTGCCAGCAGCACCGGACAGGGGCAAGAGACCCAGTACTTC. This codes for CASSTGQGQETQYF. Together with reference TRBV7-6 and TRBJ2-5, the CDR3 gives the full variable domain: GAGVSQSPRYKVTKRGQDVALRCDPISGHVSLYWYRQALGQGPEFLTYFNYEAQQDKSGLPNDRFSAERPEGSISTLTIQRTEQRDSAMYRCASSTGQGQETQYFGPGTRLLVL.

The chain joins TRBV18 to TRBJ2-7; 8 positions match TRBD1. This CDR3 is built from 14 residues. After removal of 8 bases from V and 0 bases from J, the junction contained 6 bases not matched to a gene. Germline CDR1 KGHSH, CDR2 LQKENI. The chain's CDR3 is CASRTGTASYEQYF. The CDR3 bases are TGTGCCAGCAGGACAGGGACCGCCTCCTACGAGCAGTACTTC.

The rearrangement uses TRBV23-1 and TRBJ2-2; 11 bases align to TRBD2. TRBV23-1 counts as an open reading frame of uncertain function. The CDR3 spans 18 residues. Trimming at V came to 2 bases and at J to 4 bases, leaving 9 bases not matched to a gene. The CDR3 spells CASSQRTSGPTSTGELFF. The CDR3 DNA sequence: TGCGCCAGCAGTCAACGGACTAGCGGGCCTACAAGCACCGGGGAGCTGTTTTTT.

The genes are TRBV10-3 and TRBJ2-3; a weak D match, TRBD1 (6 bases). V lost 10 bases to trimming and J lost 0 bases, with 17 bases between them. The germline V gene encodes CDR1 ENHRY and CDR2 SYGVKD. CDR3 length: 15 residues. DNA of the CDR3: TGTGCCACTACGAGGGGGACCCCTAGCACAGATACGCAGTATTTT. Translated, it gives CATTRGTPSTDTQYF.

The V call is TRBV11-2, the J call TRBJ2-4; D possibly corresponds to TRBD1 (6 bases). This CDR3 is 17 amino acids long. V was trimmed by 4 bases and J by 0 bases, leaving 16 bases between them. Germline V lookup: CDR1 SGHAT, CDR2 FQNNGV. The CDR3 DNA is TGTGCCAGCAGCTACCGCAGGGGTGGGGCAGCCAAAAACATTCAGTACTTC. It yields the protein CASSYRRGGAAKNIQYF.

The J gene is TRBJ2-1, the V gene TRBV30, with 14 bases that match TRBD2. Germline assignment: CDR1 GTSNPN and CDR2 SVGIG (reference sequence). Unmatched junction bases numbered 6, after V lost 7 bases and J lost 10 bases. The CDR3 totals 13 residues. The CDR3 here is CASGTSGRGEQFF. In DNA, the CDR3 is TGTGCCTCCGGGACTAGCGGGAGAGGGGAGCAGTTCTTC.

This rearrangement joins TRBV19 to TRBJ2-7; TRBD1 aligns across 7 bases. The CDR3 consists of 15 residues. Germline-derived CDR1 and CDR2 are LNHDA and SQIVND (reference sequence). The V gene end was trimmed by 6 bases and the J gene end by 3 bases; junction bases not matched to a gene: 11. The CDR3 DNA follows: TGTGCCAGTAGCCTTTTACCGGGACAGAGCTACGAGCAGTACTTC. This sequence encodes CASSLLPGQSYEQYF.

The rearrangement links TRBV7-6 to TRBJ2-2; D is perhaps TRBD2 (5 bases). V shed 1 base and J shed 5 bases, with 14 bases lying between them. Germline V lookup: CDR1 SGHVS, CDR2 FNYEAQ. This CDR3 has 16 residues. Written as DNA, the CDR3 is TGTGCCAGCAGCTTAGTGTCCGGGATGGGTACCGGGGAGCTGTTTTTT. It encodes CASSLVSGMGTGELFF.

The rearrangement uses TRBV15 and TRBJ2-7, with 7 nucleotides matching TRBD1. Germline trimming cut 3 bases from V and 5 bases from J; bases unmatched to any gene: 10. CDR1 and CDR2 from the germline V gene are LNHNV and YYDKDF (reference sequence). This CDR3 has 15 residues. The CDR3 loop reads CATSSPDRAGHEQYF. CDR3 DNA: TGTGCCACCAGCAGCCCCGACAGGGCGGGCCACGAGCAGTACTTC.

The CDR3, as DNA: TGTGCCAGCAGCTTGTATGCGGGGGGAGAACCTAATGAAAAACTGTTTTTT. Its protein product is CASSLYAGGEPNEKLFF. The chain couples TRBV7-6 to TRBJ1-4, with D possibly matching TRBD1 (5 bases). Deletions cut 3 bases from V and 3 bases from J, with 17 bases between. This CDR3 comprises 17 residues. The germline CDR1 and CDR2 sequences are SGHVS and FNYEAQ.

Note on this clone: The sample carries other DNA sequences with the same CDR3. The chain is built from TRBV9 and TRBJ2-3; no reliable D call. The germline CDR1 and CDR2 sequences are SGDLS and YYNGEE. The V gene lost 0 bases and the J gene lost 2 bases, with 7 bases spanning the gap. This CDR3 has 14 residues. In DNA form, the CDR3 reads TGTGCCAGCAGCGTAGCGCGTTCCACAGATACGCAGTATTTT. It yields the protein CASSVARSTDTQYF.